The sample holds many counts of the clone carrying this TCR beta chain. What it binds is not known. Exclusion criteria comprised uncontrolled infection, other autoimmune disease, pregnancy or lactation. Fresh 10 ml peripheral blood yielded PBMCs. This entry is derived from a study of T cells in Graves' hyperthyroidism and ophthalmopathy. What was amplified from RNA transcripts were TCR beta CDR3 regions. Primed by the HTBI set, a first-round RT-PCR was run on the TCR CDR3. TCRdb called the multiplex PCR reads again in MiXCR, with one record for every CDR3 protein. The top ten clones hold about 14% of a sample with fewer than 600,000 distinct CDR3 sequences, around 15% of them seen once. Per the germline V gene, CDR1 is MNHNY and CDR2 is SVGAGI (reference sequence). The CDR3 is 15 amino acids. Trimming cost V 2 bases and J 0 bases; bases outside gene matches: 2. Whole-study findings and limits: Blood also contained most expanded thyroid clonotypes above 0.001.

This sequence joins TRBV6-6 and TRBJ2-3; 7 bases map to TRBD2. The sequence was collected from a woman aged 35 to 49 with Graves' hyperthyroidism. Sample: blood. This CDR3 reads CASSYAGASTDTQYF. CDR3 sequence (DNA): TGTGCCAGCAGTTACGCGGGAGCTAGCACAGATACGCAGTATTTT.